These 32 T cell receptor beta chains were sequenced from one sample in a study of early T cells in non-severe SARS-CoV-2 infection. TCRdb passed the 5' RACE reads through MiXCR, listing each CDR3 protein once. The sample has about 57,000 distinct CDR3 sequences, roughly 10% seen once. The sample was whole blood. The source of these receptors is an adult who was a healthcare worker with PCR-confirmed SARS-CoV-2 infection or an uninfected control (not recorded which).

This clonotype appeared many times. This sequence joins TRBV20-1 and TRBJ2-4; D possibly uses TRBD1 or TRBD2 (6 bases each). This CDR3 has 13 residues. The germline V gene has CDR1 DFQATT and CDR2 SNEGSKA (reference sequence). V dropped 3 bases and J dropped 6 bases, with 12 bases sitting between them. The CDR3 is CSASGGLGNIQYF. The DNA of the CDR3 is TGCAGTGCTAGCGGGGGCTTGGGAAACATTCAGTACTTC.

There are many counts of this clonotype. The rearrangement joins TRBV7-9 to TRBJ2-1; D is unclear. Germline V gives CDR1 SEHNR, CDR2 FQNEAQ (reference sequence). The CDR3 length is 15 residues. The germline V and J ends were trimmed by 3 bases and 8 bases, with 17 bases remaining between them. The CDR3 here is CASSFGTSLYDEQFF. The CDR3 coding sequence is TGTGCCAGCAGCTTCGGCACCAGCTTATACGATGAGCAGTTCTTC.

The rearrangement joins TRBV4-2 to TRBJ2-5; 11 bases line up with TRBD2. Germline V gene sequence: CDR1 LGHNA, CDR2 YNFKEQ. The CDR3 contains 16 residues. With V trimmed by 6 bases and J by 1 base, 7 bases remained unmatched. CDR3 DNA sequence: TGTGCCAGCAGTCCGACTAGCGGGAACCTCCAAGAGACCCAGTACTTC. Amino acid sequence: CASSPTSGNLQETQYF.

This clonotype was recorded many times. The CDR3 loop reads CASSLGTAPETQYF. As DNA, the CDR3 is TGTGCCAGCAGCTTAGGGACAGCCCCAGAGACCCAGTACTTC. The chain has TRBV11-2 and TRBJ2-5, with TRBD1 as a possible D gene (6 bases). The CDR3 sequence is 14 residues long. Trimming removed 1 base at V and 4 bases at J, with 10 bases between. The germline V gene encodes CDR1 SGHAT and CDR2 FQNNGV.

This clonotype came up many times. This chain links TRBV12-3 or TRBV12-4 with TRBJ2-5; TRBD2 might be the D (5 bases). Trimming removed 6 bases at V and 3 bases at J, with 11 bases between. CDR3 length equals 13 residues. In nucleotides, the CDR3 is TGTGCCAGCAGACACCGGGATAAAGAGACCCAGTACTTC. Its translation is CASRHRDKETQYF.

This clonotype was found many times. This chain connects TRBV5-1 to TRBJ1-1; no clear D gene. This CDR3 spans 15 amino acids. V was trimmed by 0 bases and J by 1 base, leaving 10 bases between them. The V gene's germline CDR1 is SGHRS and CDR2 YFSETQ. The CDR3, as DNA: TGCGCCAGCAGCTTGGCCAGATATGGGAACACTGAAGCTTTCTTT. It yields the protein CASSLARYGNTEAFF.

This clonotype was seen ten or more times. CDR3 in DNA: TGTGCCAGCAGCAAAGATCGGACTCGTACAAGTACCACTGAAGCTTTCTTT. The encoded protein is CASSKDRTRTSTTEAFF. The chain employs TRBV21-1 and TRBJ1-1. TRBV21-1 is recorded as a pseudogene. CDR3 size: 17 residues.

The gene calls are TRBV7-6 and TRBJ2-5, with TRBD2 matching 14 bases. Germline CDR1 SGHVS, CDR2 FNYEAQ. V lost 5 bases and J lost 7; bases outside the gene matches: 6. The CDR3 has 15 amino acids. In DNA, the CDR3 is TGTGCCAGCAGCGGGGGACTAGCGGGAGAAGTGACCCAGTACTTC. Protein: CASSGGLAGEVTQYF.

This clonotype was counted only a few times. This sequence joins TRBV20-1 and TRBJ2-2; 7 bases are shared with TRBD2. Germline loops: CDR1 DFQATT, CDR2 SNEGSKA (reference sequence). The CDR3 extends over 16 amino acids. V was clipped by 0 bases and J by 1 base; unmatched bases: 5. The CDR3 region is CSARDGGGLNTGELFF. In DNA form, the CDR3 reads TGCAGTGCTAGAGATGGGGGAGGGCTGAACACCGGGGAGCTGTTTTTT.

This chain links TRBV20-1 with TRBJ2-1; TRBD2 agrees at 8 bases. V was pared by 1 base and J by 4 bases, with 9 bases of the junction left unmatched. Germline lookup yields CDR1 DFQATT and CDR2 SNEGSKA (reference sequence). The length of the CDR3 is 16 residues. Here the CDR3 DNA reads TGCAGTGCTAGAGTGACTAGCGTAACGTGGTACAATGAGCAGTTCTTC. Translating it yields CSARVTSVTWYNEQFF.

This clonotype was seen ten or more times. The genes are TRBV12-3 or TRBV12-4 and TRBJ2-1; TRBD1 might be the D (5 bases). The ends were cut back, 5 bases at V and 9 bases at J, with 11 bases in the middle. The CDR3 has 12 amino acids. The CDR3 bases are TGTGCCAGCAGTCGACAGATCTCTGAGCAGTTCTTC. Translation: CASSRQISEQFF.

J is TRBJ2-7 and V is TRBV13; TRBD1 agrees at 10 bases. J gave up 2 bases and V 3 bases, and 4 bases lay outside the gene matches. The CDR3 runs 15 residues. Germline CDR1 is PRHDT and CDR2 is FYEKMQ (reference sequence). The DNA of the CDR3 is TGTGCCAGCAGCTTGGGACAGGGGCGCCCCTACGAGCAGTACTTC. Its protein is CASSLGQGRPYEQYF.

V is TRBV7-9 and J is TRBJ2-7; 10 bases match TRBD2. CDR1 is SEHNR and CDR2 is FQNEAQ in the germline V gene (reference sequence). Trimming at V came to 6 bases and at J to 5 bases, leaving 10 bases not matched to a gene. There are 15 residues in the CDR3. CDR3: CASSKNLAGADEQYF. The CDR3 DNA reads TGTGCCAGCAGTAAGAACCTAGCGGGAGCCGACGAGCAGTACTTC.

This clonotype was recorded at least ten times. The CDR3 spells CASWSDSTYEQYF. The CDR3 DNA is TGTGCCAGTTGGTCGGACTCCACCTACGAGCAGTACTTC. The genes are TRBV2 and TRBJ2-7; the D gene is possibly TRBD2 (5 bases). Trimming took off 9 bases at V and 2 bases at J, with 14 bases between the two ends. Germline V gene sequence: CDR1 SNHLY, CDR2 FYNNEI. The CDR3 loop spans 13 amino acids. The variable domain in full, completed from reference TRBV2 and TRBJ2-7, reads EPEVTQTPSHQVTQMGQEVILRCVPISNHLYFYWYRQILGQKVEFLVSFYNNEISEKSEIFDDQFSVERPDGSNFTLKIRSTKLEDSAMYFCASWSDSTYEQYFGPGTRLTVT.

This clonotype was recorded many times. V gene TRBV7-9 combines with J gene TRBJ1-5; no clear D gene. The V end was cut by 1 base, the J end by 10 bases, with 20 bases between. This CDR3 comprises 16 residues. Germline V gene lookup returns CDR1 SEHNR and CDR2 FQNEAQ (reference sequence). In DNA, the CDR3 is TGTGCCAGCAGCTTAGAGGTAGGGCAGGTTCCGAATCCCCAGCATTTT. This gives the protein CASSLEVGQVPNPQHF.

V usage is TRBV9 and J usage is TRBJ2-4, with D perhaps TRBD1 (6 bases). The germline CDR1 and CDR2 sequences are SGDLS and YYNGEE. The length of the CDR3 is 16 residues. Trimming cost V 3 bases and J 2 bases, with 15 bases left between them. The CDR3 region has the DNA TGTGCCAGCAGCGCACCGACAGGATCCTCCAAAAACATTCAGTACTTC. The encoded protein is CASSAPTGSSKNIQYF.

This clonotype was seen ten or more times. In nucleotides, the CDR3 is TGCAGTGCAAGCCGACAGAGGGACATTCAGTACTTC. Translated: CSASRQRDIQYF. The chain uses TRBV20-1 and TRBJ2-4; D tentatively reads TRBD1 or TRBD2 (5 bases each). Germline loops: CDR1 DFQATT, CDR2 SNEGSKA (reference sequence). The V gene lost 6 bases and the J gene lost 8 bases, with 14 bases spanning the gap. The CDR3 totals 12 residues.

This clonotype was detected a few times. The V gene is TRBV7-6, the J gene TRBJ2-7, with D perhaps TRBD2 (6 bases). Trimming left V 5 bases short and J 7 bases short, with 21 bases between. In germline, CDR1 is SGHVS, CDR2 FNYEAQ. This CDR3 comprises 15 residues. The CDR3 nucleotides read TGTGCCAGCAGCCCCGACCCGGGACTCCCAGGAGAGCAGTACTTC. This codes for CASSPDPGLPGEQYF.

This clonotype has only a few counts. In DNA, the CDR3 is TGCAGTGCCGAACCCTCAGGGGGCTTGCAGTTCTTC. This sequence encodes CSAEPSGGLQFF. This sequence joins TRBV20-1 and TRBJ2-1; 8 bases map to TRBD1. The CDR3 spans 12 residues. Germline CDR1 is DFQATT and CDR2 is SNEGSKA (reference sequence). V shed 6 bases and J 12 bases; nucleotides not matched to a gene: 10.

The rearrangement uses TRBV3-2 and TRBJ1-1; whether TRBD1, the table's D call, matches the DNA was not checked. TRBV3-2 is a pseudogene segment. The CDR3 spans 15 residues. The DNA of the CDR3 is TGTGCCAGCAGCCGGAAAACAGGGGGGGAGACTGAAGCTTTCTTT. It codes for CASSRKTGGETEAFF.

This rearrangement joins TRBV7-3 to TRBJ2-1, with 7 positions matching TRBD2. The germline gives CDR1 SGHTA, CDR2 FQGTGA. V lost 4 bases to trimming and J lost 2 bases; unmatched junction nucleotides: 8. The CDR3 has 16 residues. This CDR3 is CASSYDQAGTYNEQFF. As DNA, the CDR3 is TGTGCCAGCAGCTATGATCAAGCGGGAACCTACAATGAGCAGTTCTTC.

Ten or more counts support this clonotype. Germline and junction disagree at one end, which may indicate a read error. The chain links TRBV13 to TRBJ2-3; D is perhaps TRBD1 (6 bases). In germline, CDR1 is PRHDT, CDR2 FYEKMQ (reference sequence). This CDR3 spans 14 amino acids. CDR3 in DNA: TGTGCCAGCAGCCTAGGGACAAGAGAAGATACGCAGTATTTT. This codes for CASSLGTREDTQYF.

This clonotype was seen at least ten times. The chain combines TRBV7-2 with TRBJ2-5; D perhaps matches TRBD2 (5 bases). The CDR3 length is 14 residues. V was pared by 1 base and J by 2 bases, with 8 bases between. Germline CDR1 reads SGHTA; CDR2 reads FQGNSA. The CDR3, as DNA: TGTGCCAGCAGCTTAGGGACGGGACAAGAGACCCAGTACTTC. This gives the protein CASSLGTGQETQYF.

This clonotype was recorded many times. V gene TRBV27 combines with J gene TRBJ2-7; TRBD1 might be the D (6 bases). V dropped 2 bases and J dropped 1 base, with 12 bases sitting between them. Germline-derived CDR1 and CDR2 are MNHEY and SMNVEV (reference sequence). The CDR3 runs to 15 residues. In DNA, the CDR3 is TGTGCCAGCAGTTTAGGGGGCACCACTTCCTACGAGCAGTACTTC. This sequence encodes CASSLGGTTSYEQYF.

This clonotype has a handful of counts. V is TRBV6-1 and J is TRBJ2-7, with 8 bases lining up with TRBD2. The ends lost 1 base at V and 9 bases at J; junction bases unmatched: 2. Germline values: CDR1 MNHNS, CDR2 SASEGT. The CDR3 has 12 amino acids. The CDR3: CASSEGLATQYF. The CDR3 region has the DNA TGTGCCAGCAGTGAAGGACTAGCGACGCAGTACTTC.

This clonotype was found many times. V and J are TRBV7-9 and TRBJ2-1; 14 positions match TRBD2. Germline CDR1 and CDR2: SEHNR and FQNEAQ (reference sequence). This CDR3 is built from 13 residues. V trimming: 6 bases; J trimming: 13 bases; junction bases outside the gene matches: 5. The CDR3 reads CASREGLAGAQFF. As DNA, the CDR3 is TGTGCCAGCAGGGAGGGACTAGCGGGAGCTCAGTTCTTC.

This clonotype came up many times. Written as DNA, the CDR3 is TGCAGTGCTAAAGCTAGCTTCGAGCAGTACTTC. Translated: CSAKASFEQYF. The chain uses TRBV20-1 and TRBJ2-7; D is possibly TRBD2 (5 bases). This CDR3 contains 11 residues. Germline V gives CDR1 DFQATT, CDR2 SNEGSKA (reference sequence). V was cut by 4 bases and J by 6 bases, with 10 bases left in between.

This clonotype showed up many times. V gene TRBV7-9 combines with J gene TRBJ2-7; the match to TRBD2 covers 9 bases. This CDR3 region has 14 residues. Germline V lookup: CDR1 SEHNR, CDR2 FQNEAQ (reference sequence). Trimming removed 5 bases from V and 4 bases from J; junction bases left unmatched: 6. The CDR3 is CASSVGREGYEQYF. CDR3 nucleotides: TGTGCCAGCAGCGTCGGGCGGGAGGGGTACGAGCAGTACTTC.

In its sample, this clonotype was seen many times. The CDR3 protein is CSAPRGNIQYF. CDR3 sequence (DNA): TGCAGTGCTCCCAGGGGTAACATTCAGTACTTC. This chain joins TRBV20-1 and TRBJ2-4; weak D call: TRBD1 (6 bases). V lost 5 bases to trimming and J lost 7 bases, with 9 bases between them. CDR3 length: 11 amino acids. CDR1 DFQATT and CDR2 SNEGSKA come from the germline V gene (reference sequence).

The chain carries TRBV7-9 and TRBJ1-4, with 8 positions matching TRBD1. The CDR3 runs to 12 residues. Trimming cost V 0 bases and J 14 bases; bases outside gene matches: 2. Per germline, CDR1 SEHNR and CDR2 FQNEAQ (reference sequence). The CDR3 DNA reads TGTGCCAGCAGCTTAGCGGACAGGGACCTGTTTTTT. It codes for CASSLADRDLFF.

This clonotype came up many times. The chain uses TRBV7-9 and TRBJ1-2, with a tentative D call TRBD1 (6 bases). Trimming removed 1 base at V and 3 bases at J, with 24 bases between. The CDR3 contains 19 residues. Germline CDR1 is SEHNR and CDR2 is FQNEAQ (reference sequence). CDR3 protein: CASSLGYKGREKGDYGYTF. CDR3 sequence (DNA): TGTGCCAGCAGCTTAGGATACAAAGGGAGAGAAAAGGGGGACTATGGCTACACCTTC.

Ten or more counts support this clonotype. The V and J genes are TRBV5-1 and TRBJ1-1; a possible D gene is TRBD1 (6 bases). CDR1 and CDR2 (germline): SGHRS, YFSETQ. The CDR3 spans 14 residues. V was shortened by 2 bases and J by 1 base, with 9 bases between the two germline ends. The CDR3 protein is CASSFLQGNTEAFF. DNA for the CDR3: TGCGCCAGCAGCTTCCTACAGGGGAACACTGAAGCTTTCTTT.